The T cell receptor (beta chain) described here comes from a study of blood T cells in healthy people across ages. Study-wide results and limits: Aged donors had fewer naive CD4+ cells and lower diversity than long-lived donors.

A J-beta primer mix and a sample-barcoded 5' primer were used in a second PCR of about 7 to 12 cycles. TCRdb redid the calling of the 5' RACE reads with MiXCR, one entry per CDR3 protein. The top ten clones hold approximately 15% of a sample with 550,000 to 650,000 distinct CDR3 sequences, under 30% of them seen once. Germline CDR1 DFQATT, CDR2 SNEGSKA (reference sequence). V was clipped by 4 bases and J by 4 bases, with 11 bases between them. The CDR3 runs to 12 residues. Points on this clonotype: Its antigen remains unknown.

Sequencing was performed on blood. V usage is TRBV20-1 and J usage is TRBJ2-7; tentative D call: TRBD1 (6 bases). The sequence was collected from a woman aged 80 or over in good health. CDR3 region: CSANTGFYEQYF. CDR3 sequence (DNA): TGCAGTGCTAATACAGGGTTTTACGAGCAGTACTTC.